Each of the 6 T cell receptor beta chains below was sequenced from the same sample in a study of CD8+ T cells in alopecia areata. Following extraction, RNA underwent reverse transcription to cDNA, which served as the sequencing template. TCRdb's copy holds only in-frame clones and misses some; the assay was immunoSEQ multiplex PCR. The table includes some 190,000 clones, around 65% detected once. As for treatment: oral pan-JAK inhibitor, 5-10 mg twice daily. The sample in question was CD4+ T cells sorted from blood, obtained around week 46, from a patient treated with tofacitinib. These receptors came from a human donor with alopecia areata.

The J gene is TRBJ2-4, the V gene TRBV14; D is ambiguous. The germline V gene encodes CDR1 SGHDN and CDR2 FVKESK. The ends were cut back, 1 base at V and 7 bases at J, with 20 bases in the middle. The CDR3 runs 17 residues. This chain's CDR3 is CASSQGPVSPAKNIQYF. CDR3 DNA sequence: TGTGCCAGCAGCCAAGGGCCCGTAAGCCCCGCAAAGAACATTCAGTACTTC.

This clone has only a few counts. The chain is built from TRBV7-9 and TRBJ1-1; 9 bases align to TRBD1. This CDR3 has 15 residues. Per germline, CDR1 SEHNR and CDR2 FQNEAQ (reference sequence). V shed 5 bases, J shed 3 bases, and the junction held 7 bases outside the gene matches. CDR3 protein: CASSVNRGQDTEAFF. CDR3 DNA: TGTGCCAGCAGCGTGAACAGGGGGCAAGACACTGAAGCTTTCTTT.

The rearrangement links TRBV29-1 to TRBJ2-7, with no clear D. Trimming stripped 5 bases from V and 5 bases from J, with 16 bases between. From germline, CDR1 is SQVTM and CDR2 ANQGSEA. CDR3 length: 13 amino acids. The CDR3 DNA reads as TGCAGCGTTTATCGGGCCTGGCTCCACGAGCAGTACTTC. It codes for CSVYRAWLHEQYF.

The chain combines TRBV7-9 with TRBJ1-6; 7 bases fit TRBD1. After removal of 5 bases from V and 7 bases from J, the junction contained 8 bases not matched to a gene. The germline V gene encodes CDR1 SEHNR and CDR2 FQNEAQ (reference sequence). The CDR3 is 15 amino acids. The CDR3 DNA follows: TGTGCCAGCAGCCCGACAGGGCCCGTGAATTCACCCCTCCACTTT. Its protein product is CASSPTGPVNSPLHF.

The CDR3 DNA reads as TGTGCCACCAGCAGAGAAAACACCGGGGAGCTGTTTTTT. Translation gives CATSRENTGELFF. This chain joins TRBV15 and TRBJ2-2; the D is unclear. Germline CDR1 is LNHNV and CDR2 is YYDKDF (reference sequence). With 0 bases removed from V and 2 bases from J, the gap between germline ends came to 1 base. CDR3 size: 13 residues.

The chain combines TRBV2 with TRBJ1-1; D gene unclear. The germline CDR1 and CDR2 sequences are SNHLY and FYNNEI. The CDR3 is made up of 12 amino acids. Trimming left V 7 bases short and J 4 bases short, with 10 bases between. As DNA, the CDR3 is TGTGCCAGCAAGTGGACCAGCACTGAAGCTTTCTTT. The encoded protein is CASKWTSTEAFF.